This TCR beta chain originates from a study of low-dose radiotherapy and immunotherapy resistance in tumors. Described time point: before trial treatment. Gene-specific TRAV and TRBV primers were used for first-strand cDNA, covering alpha and beta chains. The authors ran around 19 PCR cycles to amplify TCRs with a constant-region primer and V-primer adapter. TCRdb called the reads again in MiXCR, with one record for every CDR3 protein. The sample includes tens of thousands of distinct CDR3 sequences, less than 30% seen only once; the top ten take 6.6%. This clonotype turned up a few times. Germline V gene lookup returns CDR1 MNHEY and CDR2 SVGEGT. The CDR3 length is 12 residues. V was shortened by 5 bases and J by 14 bases, with 16 bases between the two germline ends.

Sequenced here: PBMCs, sampled before treatment. The TCR comes from a male donor with rectosigmoid adenocarcinoma. The genes are TRBV6-2 or TRBV6-3 and TRBJ1-5; D is perhaps TRBD1 (6 bases). CDR3 DNA sequence: TGTGCCAGCAGTCTTCAGCGACAGGCCAAGCATTTT. Its protein product is CASSLQRQAKHF.